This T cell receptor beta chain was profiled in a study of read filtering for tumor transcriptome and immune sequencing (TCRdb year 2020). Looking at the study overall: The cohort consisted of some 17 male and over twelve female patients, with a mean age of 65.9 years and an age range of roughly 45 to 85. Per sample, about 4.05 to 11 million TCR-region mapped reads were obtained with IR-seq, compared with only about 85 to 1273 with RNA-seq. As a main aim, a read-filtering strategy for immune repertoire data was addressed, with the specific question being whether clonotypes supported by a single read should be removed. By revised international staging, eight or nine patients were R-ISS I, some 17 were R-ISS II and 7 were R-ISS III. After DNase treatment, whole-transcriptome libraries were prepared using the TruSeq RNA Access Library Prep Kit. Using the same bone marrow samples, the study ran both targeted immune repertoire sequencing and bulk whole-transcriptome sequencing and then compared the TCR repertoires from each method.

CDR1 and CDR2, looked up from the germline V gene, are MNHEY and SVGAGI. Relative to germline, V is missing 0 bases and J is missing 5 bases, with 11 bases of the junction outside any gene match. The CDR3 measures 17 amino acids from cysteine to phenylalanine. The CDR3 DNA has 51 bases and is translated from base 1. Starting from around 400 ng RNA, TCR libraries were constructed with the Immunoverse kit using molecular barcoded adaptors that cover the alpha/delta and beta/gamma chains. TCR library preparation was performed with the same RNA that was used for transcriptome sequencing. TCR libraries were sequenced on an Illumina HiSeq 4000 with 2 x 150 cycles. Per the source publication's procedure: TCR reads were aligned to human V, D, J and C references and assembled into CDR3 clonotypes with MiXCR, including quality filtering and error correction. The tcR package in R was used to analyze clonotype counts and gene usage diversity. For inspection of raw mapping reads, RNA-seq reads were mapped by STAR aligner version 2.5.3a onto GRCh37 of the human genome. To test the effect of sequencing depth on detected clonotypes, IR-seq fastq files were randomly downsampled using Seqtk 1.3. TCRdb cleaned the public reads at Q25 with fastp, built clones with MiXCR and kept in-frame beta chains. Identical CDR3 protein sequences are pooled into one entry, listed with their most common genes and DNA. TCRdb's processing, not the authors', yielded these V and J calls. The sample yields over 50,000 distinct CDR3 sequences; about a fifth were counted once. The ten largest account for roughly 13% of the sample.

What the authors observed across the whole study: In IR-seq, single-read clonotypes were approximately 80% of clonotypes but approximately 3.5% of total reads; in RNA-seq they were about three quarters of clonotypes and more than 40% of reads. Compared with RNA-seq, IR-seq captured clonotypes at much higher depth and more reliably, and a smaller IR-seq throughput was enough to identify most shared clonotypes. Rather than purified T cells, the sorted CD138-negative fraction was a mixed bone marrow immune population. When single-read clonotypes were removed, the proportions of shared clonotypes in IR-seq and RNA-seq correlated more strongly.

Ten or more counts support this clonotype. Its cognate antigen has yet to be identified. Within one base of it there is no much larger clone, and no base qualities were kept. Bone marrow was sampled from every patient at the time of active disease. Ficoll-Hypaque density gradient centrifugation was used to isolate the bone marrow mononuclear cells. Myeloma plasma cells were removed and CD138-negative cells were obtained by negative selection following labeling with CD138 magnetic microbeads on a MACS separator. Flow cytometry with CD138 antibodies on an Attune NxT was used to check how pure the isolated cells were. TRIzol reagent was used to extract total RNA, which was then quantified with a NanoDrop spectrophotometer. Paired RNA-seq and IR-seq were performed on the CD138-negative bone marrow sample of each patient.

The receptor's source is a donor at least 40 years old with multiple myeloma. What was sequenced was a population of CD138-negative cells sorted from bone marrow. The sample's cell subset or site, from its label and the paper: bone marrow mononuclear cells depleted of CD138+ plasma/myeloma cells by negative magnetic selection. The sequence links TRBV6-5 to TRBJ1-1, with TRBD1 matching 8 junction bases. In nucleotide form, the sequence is TGTGCCAGCAGTTACTCCGGACAGGGACGAGGGAATACTGAAGCTTTCTTT. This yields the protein CASSYSGQGRGNTEAFF.